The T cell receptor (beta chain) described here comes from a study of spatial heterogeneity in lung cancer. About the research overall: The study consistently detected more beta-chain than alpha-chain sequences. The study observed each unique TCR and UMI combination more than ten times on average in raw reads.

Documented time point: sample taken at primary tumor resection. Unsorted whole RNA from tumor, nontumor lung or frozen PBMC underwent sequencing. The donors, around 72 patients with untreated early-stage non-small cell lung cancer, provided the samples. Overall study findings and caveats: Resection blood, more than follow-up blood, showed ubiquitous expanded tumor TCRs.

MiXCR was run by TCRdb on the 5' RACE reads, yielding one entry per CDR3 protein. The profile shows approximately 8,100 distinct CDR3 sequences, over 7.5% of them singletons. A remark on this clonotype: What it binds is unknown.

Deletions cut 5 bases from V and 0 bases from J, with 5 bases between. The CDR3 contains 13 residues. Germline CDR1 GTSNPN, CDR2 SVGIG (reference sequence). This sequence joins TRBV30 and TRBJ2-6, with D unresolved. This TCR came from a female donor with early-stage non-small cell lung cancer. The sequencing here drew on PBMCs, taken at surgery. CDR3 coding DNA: TGTGCCTGGTCCACCTCTGGGGCCAACGTCCTGACTTTC. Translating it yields CAWSTSGANVLTF.